This T cell receptor (beta chain) stems from a study of Ad26.COV2.S vaccination and SARS-CoV-2 variants. Germline CDR1 and CDR2: LGHNA and YNFKEQ. After removal of 8 bases from V and 2 bases from J, the junction contained 11 bases not matched to a gene. The length of the CDR3 is 15 residues. Turning to this clone: Its antigen is currently unknown.

Only in-frame clones appear in the TCRdb table, and some are missing; sequencing was by immunoSEQ multiplex PCR. The sample holds 350,000 to 450,000 clones, about nine tenths seen once. Points from the study as a whole: Vaccine and placebo recipients had similar non-spike TCR breadth.

Treatment meaning: some 20 received Ad26.COV2.S at low or high dose, single or two shots; roughly 5 received placebo; per-sample allocation not given. Material that was analyzed had been drawn on day 63 after the first vaccine or placebo injection. This Boston cohort included adults aged 18-55 years. This chain uses TRBV4-2 with TRBJ2-7; 8 nucleotides match TRBD1. This material consisted of peripheral blood, taken in a trial of Ad26.COV2.S vaccine versus placebo. This receptor was obtained from a person aged 18-60 years who received the Ad26.COV2.S COVID-19 vaccine or a placebo. This chain's CDR3 is CASRIAGTGPYEQYF. In nucleotides, the CDR3 is TGTGCCAGCCGAATTGCCGGGACAGGACCCTACGAGCAGTACTTC.